One and the same sample provided the 8 T cell receptor beta chains below, sequenced in a study of shared clonotypes between healthy human individuals (dated by TCRdb to 2018 to 2021). Library construction relied on the immunoSEQ multiplex PCR assay. TCRdb retrieved this table from immuneACCESS and kept in-frame rearrangements only. Not all clones are present; in checked studies, unresolved V genes account for under half, and no reason is known for the remainder. The sample yields about 680,000 clones; around 78% were counted once. The ten largest clones represent around 2% of the sample. The specimen was memory CD4+ T cells sorted from blood. The cell subset or site tag for this specimen amounts to: CD45RA-negative fraction. These receptors all stem from a woman younger than 45 in good health.

The count of this clone is one. The V gene is TRBV6-5, the J gene TRBJ1-2; no definite D call. The V end lost 6 bases, the J end lost 2 bases, and 7 bases lay between the germline ends. CDR3 length: 12 amino acids. From germline, CDR1 is MNHEY and CDR2 SVGAGI. CDR3: CASRSGNYGYTF. The CDR3 region has the DNA TGTGCCAGCAGATCGGGGAACTATGGCTACACCTTC.

This clone occurred a few times. The chain carries TRBV11-2 and TRBJ2-3; D is unclear. V was trimmed by 1 base and J by 4 bases, leaving 3 bases between them. The CDR3 contains 12 residues. Germline V lookup: CDR1 SGHAT, CDR2 FQNNGV. CDR3 DNA: TGTGCCAGCAGCTTAGTTGCAGATACGCAGTATTTT. It specifies CASSLVADTQYF. Full variable domain (missing parts from reference TRBV11-2 and TRBJ2-3): EAGVAQSPRYKIIEKRQSVAFWCNPISGHATLYWYQQILGQGPKLLIQFQNNGVVDDSQLPKDRFSAERLKGVDSTLKIQPAKLEDSAVYLCASSLVADTQYFGPGTRLTVL.

The chain links TRBV6-6 to TRBJ1-3; D is ambiguous. CDR3 size: 15 residues. The germline gives CDR1 MNHNY, CDR2 SVGAGI (reference sequence). V dropped 6 bases and J dropped 1 base, with 13 bases sitting between them. CDR3 DNA: TGTGCCAGCAGATCCTCCTCGTATTCTGGAAACACCATATATTTT. Protein product: CASRSSSYSGNTIYF.

This chain links TRBV19 with TRBJ1-5, with 7 bases lining up with TRBD1. The germline gives CDR1 LNHDA, CDR2 SQIVND (reference sequence). This CDR3 spans 14 amino acids. Unmatched junction bases numbered 7, after V lost 8 bases and J lost 3 bases. CDR3 DNA sequence: TGTGCCAGTCGGGACAGAACAACCAATCAGCCCCAGCATTTT. Residues: CASRDRTTNQPQHF.

This clone was observed a handful of times. Other DNA sequences within the sample encode an identical CDR3. The chain recombines TRBV18 with TRBJ2-7, with TRBD1 identical over 7 bases. CDR1 and CDR2 from the germline V gene are KGHSH and LQKENI. The CDR3 totals 13 residues. V gave up 6 bases and J gave up 5 bases; unmatched junction bases: 7. Written as DNA, the CDR3 is TGTGCCAGCTCTTCCGGGACAGCCAACGAGCAGTACTTC. Protein: CASSSGTANEQYF.

The chain is built from TRBV6-5 and TRBJ1-1; TRBD1 might be the D (6 bases). The CDR3 totals 14 residues. Deletions cut 6 bases from V and 4 bases from J, with 15 bases between. The germline V gene has CDR1 MNHEY and CDR2 SVGAGI. This CDR3 reads CASRLQGLGTEAFF. The CDR3 DNA sequence: TGTGCCAGCAGGCTACAGGGTCTAGGCACTGAAGCTTTCTTT.

This clone appeared a single time. A far larger clone is just one base off, so this is likely a read error. The chain uses TRBV19 and TRBJ2-1, with 7 bases that match TRBD1. Germline-derived CDR1 and CDR2 are LNHDA and SQIVND (reference sequence). This CDR3 comprises 13 residues. The chain's CDR3 is CTSSLQGVGEQFF. The CDR3, as DNA: TGTACCAGTAGTCTCCAGGGGGTGGGTGAGCAGTTCTTC.

The gene calls are TRBV28 and TRBJ1-3; D gene uncertain. From germline, CDR1 is MDHEN and CDR2 SYDVKM. This CDR3 contains 13 residues. CDR3 DNA sequence: TGTGCGACGTCAAGGAGCTCTGGAAACACCATATATTTT. As protein: CATSRSSGNTIYF.